The 13 T cell receptor beta chains reported below all come from one sample, sequenced in a study of CD8+CD57+ T cells in acquired aplastic anemia. For CDR3 and TCR beta VDJ profiling, genomic DNA was the template used. TCRdb processed the reads anew with MiXCR; each CDR3 protein has one entry. The sample has approximately 270,000 distinct CDR3 sequences, approximately 55% seen once. The sample was sorted CD4+, CD8+, or CD8+CD57+ T cells (not recorded which) from PBMCs. The receptors were gathered from a human donor with severe aplastic anemia or a healthy control (not recorded which).

The chain has TRBV20-1 and TRBJ1-5, with a possible D match to TRBD1 (5 bases). This CDR3 contains 12 residues. Trimming pared 6 bases from V and 7 bases from J, leaving 13 bases between. Germline V CDR1 and CDR2: DFQATT, SNEGSKA (reference sequence). The CDR3 spells CSAQAEGQPQHF. CDR3 DNA: TGCAGTGCCCAGGCCGAGGGGCAGCCCCAGCATTTT.

The genes are TRBV4-2 and TRBJ2-3; D ambiguous. Germline values: CDR1 LGHNA, CDR2 YNFKEQ. V was shortened by 5 bases and J by 2 bases, with 5 bases between the two germline ends. The length of the CDR3 is 12 residues. The CDR3 nucleotides read TGTGCCAGCAGCATACTCACAGATACGCAGTATTTT. It codes for CASSILTDTQYF.

V usage is TRBV15 and J usage is TRBJ2-1; TRBD2 aligns across 13 bases. The CDR3 consists of 15 residues. Losses at the gene ends were 3 bases for V and 10 bases for J; bases not matched to a gene: 6. The germline V gene encodes CDR1 LNHNV and CDR2 YYDKDF (reference sequence). CDR3 coding DNA: TGTGCCACCAGCAGCGCGGGACTAGCGGGGTTAGAGCAGTTCTTC. Translating gives CATSSAGLAGLEQFF. The whole variable domain, filled in from reference TRBV15 and TRBJ2-1, reads DAMVIQNPRYQVTQFGKPVTLSCSQTLNHNVMYWYQQKSSQAPKLLFHYYDKDFNNEADTPDNFQSRRPNTSFCFLDIRSPGLGDTAMYLCATSSAGLAGLEQFFGPGTRLTVL.

This clonotype was seen repeatedly, ten times or more. V is TRBV12-3 or TRBV12-4 and J is TRBJ2-3; TRBD2 agrees at 11 bases. The CDR3 loop spans 16 amino acids. After removal of 4 bases from V and 5 bases from J, the junction contained 8 bases not matched to a gene. As DNA, the CDR3 is TGTGCCAGCAGTTACCCTTCTAGCGGGGGGATAGATACGCAGTATTTT. It yields the protein CASSYPSSGGIDTQYF.

The chain uses TRBV11-3 and TRBJ2-5; D possibly matches TRBD1 or TRBD2 (5 bases each). The germline CDR1 and CDR2 sequences are SGHNT and YENEEA. V lost 5 bases and J 4 bases, leaving 17 bases between the germline ends. The CDR3 has 15 residues. CDR3 sequence: CASSPHGEGRETQYF. Written as DNA, the CDR3 is TGTGCCAGCAGCCCTCACGGAGAGGGGCGAGAGACCCAGTACTTC.

The table lists this clonotype with a count of one. V gene TRBV19 combines with J gene TRBJ1-5; possible D gene TRBD1, 6 bases. Deletions cut 5 bases from V and 6 bases from J, with 11 bases between. Germline V gene lookup returns CDR1 LNHDA and CDR2 SQIVND (reference sequence). The CDR3 length is 13 residues. The CDR3 DNA reads as TGTGCCAGTAGTCACCTAGGGGGTCAGCCCCAGCATTTT. Translating gives CASSHLGGQPQHF.

The V call is TRBV5-1, the J call TRBJ2-1; 12 bases are shared with TRBD2. V lost 1 base, J lost 1 base, and 6 bases stayed unmatched. Germline CDR1 and CDR2: SGHRS and YFSETQ. CDR3 length: 18 amino acids. CDR3 sequence reads: CASSLRLAGAASYNEQFF. In nucleotides, the CDR3 is TGCGCCAGCAGCTTGAGACTAGCGGGGGCGGCATCCTACAATGAGCAGTTCTTC.

The chain uses TRBV2 and TRBJ1-5; D is uncertain. V dropped 6 bases and J dropped 9 bases, with 12 bases sitting between them. The CDR3 has 12 residues. Looked up from germline, CDR1 is SNHLY and CDR2 is FYNNEI. The CDR3 sequence: CASSGRSGPQHF. CDR3 in DNA: TGTGCCAGCAGCGGGCGGTCGGGGCCCCAGCATTTT.

This clonotype was detected ten times or more. The chain has TRBV27 and TRBJ2-6; D is tentatively TRBD1 or TRBD2 (5 bases each). Germline-derived CDR1 and CDR2 are MNHEY and SMNVEV (reference sequence). This CDR3 region has 18 residues. V gave up 2 bases and J gave up 0 bases, with 14 bases separating them. CDR3 nucleotides: TGTGCCAGCAGTTTACGTCCCGGGACCGGCTCTGGGGCCAACGTCCTGACTTTC. Translating gives CASSLRPGTGSGANVLTF.

In its sample, this clonotype is medium-sized (0.01 to 0.1%). The rearrangement uses TRBV20-1 and TRBJ2-3, with no clear D. The CDR3 covers 17 residues. V was pared by 0 bases and J by 0 bases, with 16 bases between. Germline-derived CDR1 and CDR2 are DFQATT and SNEGSKA (reference sequence). This CDR3 reads CSARDLGRDTSTDTQYF. The CDR3 DNA reads as TGCAGTGCTAGAGACCTCGGGCGAGATACTAGCACAGATACGCAGTATTTT.

This clonotype turned up a few times. This sequence joins TRBV15 and TRBJ2-7; D is uncertain. V dropped 0 bases and J dropped 3 bases, with 3 bases sitting between them. This CDR3 is 12 amino acids long. Germline V gene sequence: CDR1 LNHNV, CDR2 YYDKDF (reference sequence). The CDR3 DNA reads as TGTGCCACCAGCAGAGACCTCTACGAGCAGTACTTC. This sequence encodes CATSRDLYEQYF.

Note on this clonotype: Given a much more abundant clone one base away, this may be a read error. The chain links TRBV7-8 to TRBJ2-1; 13 nucleotides agree with TRBD2. V lost 0 bases to trimming and J lost 10 bases; unmatched junction nucleotides: 15. Per germline, CDR1 SGHVS and CDR2 FQNEAQ. This CDR3 spans 19 amino acids. The DNA of the CDR3 is TGTGCCAGCAGCTTAGCGCATAGGACTAGCGGGGGTACTCCCTGCGAGCAGTTCTTC. Translating it yields CASSLAHRTSGGTPCEQFF.

The genes are TRBV7-8 and TRBJ1-1; D is ambiguous. V was trimmed by 2 bases and J by 5 bases, leaving 6 bases between them. Germline CDR1 SGHVS, CDR2 FQNEAQ. This CDR3 comprises 12 residues. The CDR3 bases are TGTGCCAGCAGCTTAACCTATACTGAAGCTTTCTTT. Its translation is CASSLTYTEAFF.